A selection of T cell receptor beta chains follows, all from one sample in a study of T cell repertoires and leukemia-associated antigens. In TCRdb, the 5' RACE reads were re-called with MiXCR into one record per CDR3 protein. The table includes fewer than 15,000 distinct CDR3 sequences, under 50% detected once. For these receptors, no antigen is known. What was sequenced was CD3+ T cells sorted from blood and cultured. These TCRs come from a female donor in good health. The conserved cysteine and the conserved F or W are not part of the CDR3 here. Fields, in order: CDR3 length, D gene, V gene, J gene, CDR3 protein. The D gene is left open where the match is weak.

12	TRBD1	TRBV20-1	TRBJ2-1	SAGQGRGGNEQF
13	TRBD2	TRBV5-1	TRBJ2-3	ASSRDPTSAGTQY
15	TRBD2	TRBV4-1	TRBJ2-2	ASSQGLAGVSTGELF
13	-	TRBV11-2	TRBJ2-4	ASSLGQASSYIQY
14	-	TRBV7-2	TRBJ2-1	ASSHFGTSYYNEQF
8	-	TRBV6-1	TRBJ2-1	ASSEWEQF
10	-	TRBV29-1	TRBJ2-3	SGNGVTDTQY
14	TRBD2	TRBV4-2	TRBJ2-5	ASSQAGGRGQETQY
14	-	TRBV18	TRBJ1-4	ASSRVTVPLGEKLF
13	-	TRBV20-1	TRBJ2-4	SARSPGVAKNIQY
11	-	TRBV10-1	TRBJ2-1	ASSETEFDEQF
12	-	TRBV7-2	TRBJ1-1	ASSPKPVGTEAF
13	-	TRBV7-3	TRBJ2-5	ASSLGGKGGETQY
14	TRBD1	TRBV27	TRBJ1-6	ASSLSHRGSGSPLH
12	TRBD2	TRBV20-1	TRBJ2-7	SARGTSSVYEQY
13	TRBD1	TRBV6-1	TRBJ1-5	ASSYSVDRLGTQH
12	-	TRBV5-1	TRBJ2-7	ASGLGLNTYEQY
15	TRBD2	TRBV3-1	TRBJ2-7	ASSQGYGTSGRDEQY
12	-	TRBV3-1	TRBJ2-7	ASSQVRGSYEQY
13	-	TRBV6-6	TRBJ2-5	ASSYLGRGEETQY
14	-	TRBV12-3/TRBV12-4	TRBJ1-1	ASSSRGGGGHTGAF
16	-	TRBV11-3	TRBJ1-2	ASSLCLGVGSSNHGYT
11	-	TRBV6-5	TRBJ2-1	ASKGLHPDEQF
12	-	TRBV12-3/TRBV12-4	TRBJ2-7	ASSTGSGKYEQY
12	TRBD1	TRBV27	TRBJ1-2	ASSLSRGGNGYT
8	-	TRBV20-1	TRBJ2-2	SAGGGELF
14	TRBD2	TRBV4-3	TRBJ2-7	ASSQEASGSFYEQY
14	-	TRBV7-9	TRBJ2-7	ASSLNRMTGSGEQY
11	-	TRBV2	TRBJ2-5	ASSGLTKNTQY